The 17 T cell receptor beta chains below were found in one sample sequenced in a study of cytomegalovirus exposure and HLA in healthy donors (dated by TCRdb to the late 2010s). Library preparation employed the immunoSEQ multiplex PCR assay. A mixture of 60 forward primers for TCR Vbeta segments and 13 reverse primers for TCR Jbeta segments was used in the multiplex PCR. The table was pulled from immuneACCESS by TCRdb, which kept in-frame rearrangements only. Such tables lose some clones; where checked, under half of the loss comes from unresolved V genes, and the rest has no known cause. Counted in this sample were tens of thousands of clones; 73% of them appeared once. In total, the top ten clones hold approximately 5.4% of the sample. Sequencing input: PBMCs. The receptors stem from a man over 45 in good health and CMV-seronegative.

There are a few counts of this clone. The V and J genes are TRBV10-1 and TRBJ1-1; 10 positions match TRBD1. The CDR3 is 16 residues long. The ends lost 5 bases at V and 3 bases at J; junction bases unmatched: 9. The germline CDR1 and CDR2 sequences are WNHNN and SYGVQD (reference sequence). The CDR3 coding sequence is TGCGCCAGCAGTTACCTCCGGGACAGGGGATACACTGAAGCTTTCTTT. Protein product: CASSYLRDRGYTEAFF.

The rearrangement uses TRBV6-5 and TRBJ1-2; D unclear. This CDR3 has 12 residues. CDR1 and CDR2 from the germline V gene are MNHEY and SVGAGI. V gave up 5 bases and J gave up 4 bases, with 8 bases separating them. The CDR3 sequence: CASSRGGYGYTF. The CDR3 DNA sequence: TGTGCCAGCAGTCGGGGTGGCTATGGCTACACCTTC.

This clone came up once. V gene TRBV6-1 combines with J gene TRBJ2-3; 7 bases align to TRBD1. Germline CDR1 reads MNHNS; CDR2 reads SASEGT. This CDR3 has 16 amino acids. The ends lost 3 bases at V and 3 bases at J; junction bases unmatched: 9. CDR3 amino acids: CASSDKRQGLTDTQYF. The CDR3 nucleotides read TGTGCCAGCAGTGATAAAAGACAGGGTTTAACAGATACGCAGTATTTT.

This clone was seen a few times. The genes are TRBV19 and TRBJ1-2, with 8 bases matching TRBD1. CDR1 is LNHDA, CDR2 SQIVND, per germline (reference sequence). The CDR3 totals 14 residues. With V trimmed by 2 bases and J by 6 bases, 5 bases remained unmatched. CDR3 bases: TGTGCCAGTAGTATAATTGGGACAGGAGATGGCTACACCTTC. Protein sequence: CASSIIGTGDGYTF.

V is TRBV5-4 and J is TRBJ1-2, with 8 bases that match TRBD1. Germline CDR1 SGHNT, CDR2 YYREEE (reference sequence). This CDR3 region has 14 residues. Trimming cost V 4 bases and J 3 bases; bases outside gene matches: 5. DNA of the CDR3: TGTGCCAGCAGCATACCGGGACAGGACTATGGCTACACCTTC. Amino acids: CASSIPGQDYGYTF. The variable domain in full, with the rest retrieved from reference TRBV5-4 and TRBJ1-2, is ETGVTQSPTHLIKTRGQQVTLRCSSQSGHNTVSWYQQALGQGPQFIFQYYREEENGRGNFPPRFSGLQFPNYSSELNVNALELDDSALYLCASSIPGQDYGYTFGSGTRLTVV.

The chain is built from TRBV6-5 and TRBJ2-7; D possibly corresponds to TRBD2 (5 bases). Germline V CDR1 and CDR2: MNHEY, SVGAGI. This CDR3 contains 13 residues. Between the trimmed V and J ends, which lost 3 bases and 6 bases, there was a span of 12 bases. The CDR3: CASSYKGGREQYF. The CDR3 coding sequence is TGTGCCAGCAGTTATAAGGGCGGGCGCGAGCAGTACTTC.

Details on this clone: A junction boundary mismatches the germline segment, possibly from a read error. The chain uses TRBV7-9 and TRBJ1-2; 7 nucleotides agree with TRBD1. The CDR3 sequence is 15 residues long. Per the germline V gene, CDR1 is SEHNR and CDR2 is FQNEAQ (reference sequence). CDR3 loop: CSSSFPQGRTDGYTF. The CDR3 DNA reads TGTTCCAGCAGCTTCCCACAGGGGAGGACCGATGGCTACACCTTC.

This clone showed up just a few times. In DNA, the CDR3 is TGTGCCAGCAGCGTTGGACAGGGAGGAAAACTGTTTTTT. This sequence encodes CASSVGQGGKLFF. This chain uses TRBV9 with TRBJ1-4; TRBD1 aligns across 8 bases. Germline CDR1 SGDLS, CDR2 YYNGEE. The CDR3 covers 13 residues. V shed 2 bases, J shed 10 bases, and the junction held 4 bases outside the gene matches. Full variable domain (remainder filled in from reference TRBV9 and TRBJ1-4): DSGVTQTPKHLITATGQRVTLRCSPRSGDLSVYWYQQSLDQGLQFLIQYYNGEERAKGNILERFSAQQFPDLHSELNLSSLELGDSALYFCASSVGQGGKLFFGSGTQLSVL.

The rearrangement links TRBV4-1 to TRBJ2-5, with 15 bases aligning to TRBD2. The V gene end was trimmed by 5 bases and the J gene end by 3 bases; junction bases not matched to a gene: 4. Germline V CDR1 and CDR2: MGHRA, YSYEKL. CDR3 size: 16 residues. The CDR3 DNA follows: TGCGCCAGCAGCTCCTGGACTAGCGGGGGGGAAGAGACCCAGTACTTC. Its translation: CASSSWTSGGEETQYF.

The chain couples TRBV5-1 to TRBJ2-1; 9 bases match TRBD2. The V gene's germline CDR1 is SGHRS and CDR2 YFSETQ. Losses at the gene ends were 5 bases for V and 0 bases for J; bases not matched to a gene: 12. The length of the CDR3 is 18 residues. The CDR3, as DNA: TGCGCCAGCAGACCCTCAGCGGGGGGCTCGAGCTCCTACAATGAGCAGTTCTTC. Translation: CASRPSAGGSSSYNEQFF.

The rearrangement joins TRBV10-2 to TRBJ1-5, with 7 bases that match TRBD1. After removal of 7 bases from V and 3 bases from J, the junction contained 3 bases not matched to a gene. CDR1 is WSHSY and CDR2 is SAAADI in the germline V gene. There are 13 residues in the CDR3. The CDR3 bases are TGCGCCAGCACCGGACAGGTCAATCAGCCCCAGCATTTT. It specifies CASTGQVNQPQHF.

The CDR3 coding sequence is TGTGCCAGCAAACGTAGGAAGGGGGGGGGCTACACCTTC. Its translation: CASKRRKGGGYTF. The chain uses TRBV6-5 and TRBJ1-2; D possibly corresponds to TRBD1 (6 bases). The CDR3 runs 13 residues. The V end lost 7 bases, the J end lost 8 bases, and 17 bases lay between the germline ends. Germline V lookup: CDR1 MNHEY, CDR2 SVGAGI.

The V call is TRBV9, the J call TRBJ1-2, with D possibly matching TRBD1 (6 bases). V was pared by 4 bases and J by 8 bases, with 15 bases between. Germline values: CDR1 SGDLS, CDR2 YYNGEE. The CDR3 length is 13 residues. CDR3 loop: CASSPVGARGYTF. Written as DNA, the CDR3 is TGTGCCAGCAGCCCCGTGGGGGCGCGAGGCTACACCTTC.

The chain links TRBV6-5 to TRBJ1-3, with TRBD1 as a possible D gene (6 bases). From germline, CDR1 is MNHEY and CDR2 SVGAGI. The CDR3 runs 15 residues. Trimming stripped 6 bases from V and 0 bases from J, with 12 bases between. Here the CDR3 reads CASRGGASSGNTIYF. The CDR3 DNA reads TGTGCCAGCAGGGGGGGGGCCAGCTCTGGAAACACCATATATTTT.

Judged by abundance, this clone is medium-sized (0.01 to 0.1%). The chain links TRBV6-5 to TRBJ1-6; 8 bases agree with TRBD1. Per the germline V gene, CDR1 is MNHEY and CDR2 is SVGAGI. V lost 4 bases to trimming and J lost 10 bases; unmatched junction nucleotides: 6. There are 14 residues in the CDR3. DNA of the CDR3: TGTGCCAGCAGTTGGACAGGGAATAGATCACCCCTCCACTTT. Encoded protein: CASSWTGNRSPLHF.

Details on this clone: One junction end disagrees with the germline gene, perhaps due to a read error. This sequence joins TRBV7-3 and TRBJ1-6, with D maybe TRBD1 (6 bases). Germline V gene sequence: CDR1 SGHTA, CDR2 FQGTGA. This CDR3 spans 15 amino acids. This chain's CDR3 is CANSLTGGSNSPLHF. CDR3 sequence (DNA): TGTGCCAACAGCTTAACTGGGGGCAGTAATTCACCCCTCCACTTT.

V gene TRBV18 combines with J gene TRBJ1-5; weak D call: TRBD1 (5 bases). The CDR3 is made up of 16 amino acids. Germline loops: CDR1 KGHSH, CDR2 LQKENI. The ends were cut back, 3 bases at V and 0 bases at J, with 12 bases in the middle. CDR3 bases: TGTGCCAGCTCACCGAGGACACCCATTAGCAATCAGCCCCAGCATTTT. Its protein is CASSPRTPISNQPQHF. Variable domain in full (rest from reference TRBV18 and TRBJ1-5): NAGVMQNPRHLVRRRGQEARLRCSPMKGHSHVYWYRQLPEEGLKFMVYLQKENIIDESGMPKERFSAEFPKEGPSILRIQQVVRGDSAAYFCASSPRTPISNQPQHFGDGTRLSIL.